These 24 T cell receptor beta chains were all obtained from the same sample, sequenced in a study of CD8 T cells in Susac syndrome. RNA, at roughly 0.45 to 1 ug, was reverse transcribed with random hexamers. TCRdb passed the immunoSEQ multiplex PCR reads through MiXCR, listing each CDR3 protein once. The sample yields approximately 190,000 distinct CDR3 sequences, roughly nine tenths seen once. Sequencing was carried out using CD4+ T cells from PBMCs. The receptors shown here come from a human donor with Susac syndrome.

V is TRBV7-3 and J is TRBJ2-3; TRBD2 is a possible D gene (7 bases). The CDR3 runs to 14 residues. Trimming removed 8 bases at V and 2 bases at J, with 14 bases between. Germline V lookup: CDR1 SGHTA, CDR2 FQGTGA. In DNA form, the CDR3 reads TGTGCCAGCGGTACAGGGAGGGTCACAGATACGCAGTATTTT. This sequence encodes CASGTGRVTDTQYF.

The V and J genes are TRBV12-3 or TRBV12-4 and TRBJ2-1, with 9 bases fitting TRBD2. This CDR3 contains 14 residues. Trimming cost V 6 bases and J 9 bases; bases outside gene matches: 9. CDR3 nucleotide sequence: TGTGCCAGCAGGGAATTAGCGGGAGCTCGTGAGCAGTTCTTC. Residues: CASRELAGAREQFF.

This chain links TRBV27 with TRBJ1-5; 10 bases line up with TRBD1. Germline CDR1 reads MNHEY; CDR2 reads SMNVEV (reference sequence). Trimming removed 6 bases from V and 7 bases from J; junction bases left unmatched: 9. This CDR3 region has 15 residues. CDR3 bases: TGTGCCAGCAGGGGGGGACAGGGGAGTTCACAGCCCCAGCATTTT. Encoded protein: CASRGGQGSSQPQHF.

The V call is TRBV2, the J call TRBJ2-5; no clear D. CDR1 is SNHLY and CDR2 is FYNNEI in the germline V gene. Trimming removed 7 bases from V and 1 base from J, with 4 bases in between. CDR3 length: 11 residues. This CDR3 reads CASKFQETQYF. CDR3 nucleotide sequence: TGTGCCAGCAAGTTCCAAGAGACCCAGTACTTC.

J is TRBJ2-2 and V is TRBV7-9, with 10 bases identical to TRBD2. Unmatched junction bases numbered 13, after V lost 3 bases and J lost 3 bases. CDR1 and CDR2 from the germline V gene are SEHNR and FQNEAQ (reference sequence). The CDR3 is 19 residues long. The CDR3 region has the DNA TGTGCCAGCAGCTTGATTAGGAGGGGACTAGCGACTCACACCGGGGAGCTGTTTTTT. Translating it yields CASSLIRRGLATHTGELFF.

The chain recombines TRBV20-1 with TRBJ1-2, with unresolved D. Germline V gives CDR1 DFQATT, CDR2 SNEGSKA (reference sequence). V lost 3 bases, J lost 3 bases, and 11 bases lay in between. This CDR3 comprises 13 residues. The CDR3 sequence: CSARSPGYYGYTF. In DNA form, the CDR3 reads TGCAGTGCTAGGAGTCCAGGATACTATGGCTACACCTTC.

The chain has TRBV12-3 or TRBV12-4 and TRBJ2-1; TRBD1 matches 7 bases. The V and J ends lost 5 bases and 0 bases, in that order; junction bases with no gene match: 7. The CDR3 has 16 amino acids. This chain's CDR3 is CASSGPGTDSYNEQFF. The CDR3 nucleotides are TGTGCCAGCAGTGGCCCTGGGACAGACTCCTACAATGAGCAGTTCTTC.

V gene TRBV7-2 combines with J gene TRBJ2-7; weak D call: TRBD1 (6 bases). V dropped 7 bases and J dropped 6 bases, with 16 bases sitting between them. The CDR3 sequence is 13 residues long. Germline V gene sequence: CDR1 SGHTA, CDR2 FQGNSA. Here the CDR3 DNA reads TGTGCCAGCACCTGGACAGCGGAGACCGAGCAGTACTTC. As protein: CASTWTAETEQYF.

In nucleotides, the CDR3 is TGCGCCAGCAGCTTGGGTGGGGGCCGGGGCTACACCTTC. Amino acid sequence: CASSLGGGRGYTF. The V and J genes are TRBV5-1 and TRBJ1-2; D might be TRBD1 (6 bases). Trimming took off 0 bases at V and 8 bases at J, with 11 bases between the two ends. CDR3 length: 13 amino acids. Germline values: CDR1 SGHRS, CDR2 YFSETQ. The full variable domain, rest sourced from reference TRBV5-1 and TRBJ1-2, is KAGVTQTPRYLIKTRGQQVTLSCSPISGHRSVSWYQQTPGQGLQFLFEYFSETQRNKGNFPGRFSGRQFSNSRSEMNVSTLELGDSALYLCASSLGGGRGYTFGSGTRLTVV.

The rearrangement joins TRBV20-1 to TRBJ1-5; D unclear. The CDR3 consists of 14 residues. CDR1 and CDR2 from the germline V gene are DFQATT and SNEGSKA (reference sequence). Trimming removed 3 bases from V and 1 base from J, with 10 bases in between. CDR3 region: CSASVGRSNQPQHF. As DNA, the CDR3 is TGCAGTGCTAGCGTGGGGAGAAGCAATCAGCCCCAGCATTTT.

The chain carries TRBV9 and TRBJ2-2; D is unclear. Germline V gene sequence: CDR1 SGDLS, CDR2 YYNGEE. Trimming removed 4 bases at V and 0 bases at J, with 4 bases between. This CDR3 is built from 13 residues. The chain's CDR3 is CASSFTNTGELFF. The DNA of the CDR3 is TGTGCCAGCAGCTTTACGAACACCGGGGAGCTGTTTTTT.

The chain is built from TRBV5-1 and TRBJ2-1; 7 bases fit TRBD2. Germline V gene data show CDR1 as SGHRS and CDR2 as YFSETQ. V lost 4 bases to trimming and J lost 5 bases; unmatched junction nucleotides: 15. The CDR3 totals 17 residues. The CDR3 coding sequence is TGCGCCAGCAGCGTGGAGGGTAGGGCGGGAGTGGACAATGAGCAGTTCTTC. Its translation is CASSVEGRAGVDNEQFF.

V usage is TRBV29-1 and J usage is TRBJ2-1; 11 bases are a match to TRBD2. Per the germline V gene, CDR1 is SQVTM and CDR2 is ANQGSEA. V lost 8 bases and J lost 2; bases outside the gene matches: 5. The CDR3 is made up of 14 amino acids. In nucleotides, the CDR3 is TGCAGCATTCTAGCGGGAGGCACCTACAATGAGCAGTTCTTC. It translates to CSILAGGTYNEQFF.

The chain joins TRBV20-1 to TRBJ2-7; the match to TRBD2 covers 9 bases. This CDR3 contains 15 residues. Germline lookup yields CDR1 DFQATT and CDR2 SNEGSKA (reference sequence). The V segment lost 0 bases and the J segment 0 bases; nucleotides outside the gene matches: 3. For the CDR3, the DNA is TGCAGTGCTAGAGATCTAGCGGGAAGCTCCTACGAGCAGTACTTC. Residues: CSARDLAGSSYEQYF.

This chain uses TRBV27 with TRBJ2-7; D not resolved. The ends were cut back, 5 bases at V and 0 bases at J, with 11 bases in the middle. The CDR3 runs 14 residues. Germline CDR1 reads MNHEY; CDR2 reads SMNVEV (reference sequence). CDR3 loop: CASSLNWSSYEQYF. For the CDR3, the DNA is TGTGCCAGCAGTCTCAACTGGAGCTCCTACGAGCAGTACTTC.

The V gene is TRBV27, the J gene TRBJ2-5, with D unclear. In germline, CDR1 is MNHEY, CDR2 SMNVEV (reference sequence). Trimming shortened V by 5 bases and J by 5 bases, and 9 bases separated the two germline ends. The CDR3 has 12 amino acids. The CDR3 DNA is TGTGCCAGCAGTATGGGTGGGGAGACCCAGTACTTC. It encodes CASSMGGETQYF.

This clonotype is a singleton in its sample. The rearrangement joins TRBV19 to TRBJ1-5; no clear D. The CDR3 is 14 amino acids. V lost 7 bases and J lost 0, with 10 bases in between. In germline, CDR1 is LNHDA, CDR2 SQIVND (reference sequence). CDR3 sequence reads: CASKDGYSNQPQHF. The CDR3 DNA follows: TGTGCCAGTAAGGACGGCTATAGCAATCAGCCCCAGCATTTT.

J is TRBJ2-1 and V is TRBV12-3 or TRBV12-4; D unresolved. The CDR3 covers 12 residues. V was shortened by 4 bases and J by 6 bases, with 7 bases between the two germline ends. CDR3 sequence (DNA): TGTGCCAGCAGTTCCAAGGTCAATGAGCAGTTCTTC. It codes for CASSSKVNEQFF.

The genes are TRBV9 and TRBJ1-1; TRBD1 aligns across 8 bases. This CDR3 has 15 residues. CDR1 is SGDLS, CDR2 YYNGEE, per germline. Trimming at V came to 3 bases and at J to 4 bases, leaving 8 bases not matched to a gene. In nucleotides, the CDR3 is TGTGCCAGCAGCGGGGGACAGGTCCAGAGCACTGAAGCTTTCTTT. This codes for CASSGGQVQSTEAFF.

This rearrangement joins TRBV9 to TRBJ2-2; the D gene is possibly TRBD1 (5 bases). Per germline, CDR1 SGDLS and CDR2 YYNGEE. V shed 3 bases and J shed 4 bases, with 16 bases lying between them. This CDR3 spans 16 amino acids. In nucleotides, the CDR3 is TGTGCCAGCAGCGCACCGACCCGAAGGGGCACCGGGGAGCTGTTTTTT. Amino acid sequence: CASSAPTRRGTGELFF.

This chain joins TRBV5-4 and TRBJ2-4; a possible D gene is TRBD1 (6 bases). This CDR3 comprises 15 residues. Trimming removed 0 bases from V and 6 bases from J, with 13 bases in between. The germline gives CDR1 SGHNT, CDR2 YYREEE (reference sequence). Here the CDR3 reads CASSLDRSGANIQYF. The CDR3 nucleotides are TGTGCCAGCAGCTTGGATCGGTCAGGGGCAAACATTCAGTACTTC. Variable domain in full (rest from reference TRBV5-4 and TRBJ2-4): ETGVTQSPTHLIKTRGQQVTLRCSSQSGHNTVSWYQQALGQGPQFIFQYYREEENGRGNFPPRFSGLQFPNYSSELNVNALELDDSALYLCASSLDRSGANIQYFGAGTRLSVL.

The chain uses TRBV5-6 and TRBJ1-2; D perhaps matches TRBD1 (6 bases). The CDR3 is made up of 17 amino acids. Trimming removed 3 bases from V and 0 bases from J, with 18 bases in between. Germline CDR1 and CDR2: SGHDT and YYEEEE. In DNA, the CDR3 is TGTGCCAGCAGCTCCTACGGGGGCCCTCCTGCTAACTATGGCTACACCTTC. Its protein is CASSSYGGPPANYGYTF. Supplemented by reference TRBV5-6 and TRBJ1-2, the full variable domain reads DAGVTQSPTHLIKTRGQQVTLRCSPKSGHDTVSWYQQALGQGPQFIFQYYEEEERQRGNFPDRFSGHQFPNYSSELNVNALLLGDSALYLCASSSYGGPPANYGYTFGSGTRLTVV.

This sequence joins TRBV12-3 or TRBV12-4 and TRBJ2-1; D uncertain. Trimming left V 3 bases short and J 10 bases short, with 7 bases between. The CDR3 extends over 11 amino acids. The CDR3 coding sequence is TGTGCCAGCAGTTTGTTCACCGAGCAGTTCTTC. Its translation is CASSLFTEQFF.

This chain joins TRBV20-1 and TRBJ2-7; D may be TRBD1 (5 bases). The CDR3 covers 14 residues. CDR1 is DFQATT, CDR2 SNEGSKA, per germline (reference sequence). With 1 base removed from V and 1 base from J, the gap between germline ends came to 11 bases. CDR3 residues: CSARVPGNSYEQYF. CDR3 DNA sequence: TGCAGTGCTAGAGTCCCAGGGAATTCCTACGAGCAGTACTTC.